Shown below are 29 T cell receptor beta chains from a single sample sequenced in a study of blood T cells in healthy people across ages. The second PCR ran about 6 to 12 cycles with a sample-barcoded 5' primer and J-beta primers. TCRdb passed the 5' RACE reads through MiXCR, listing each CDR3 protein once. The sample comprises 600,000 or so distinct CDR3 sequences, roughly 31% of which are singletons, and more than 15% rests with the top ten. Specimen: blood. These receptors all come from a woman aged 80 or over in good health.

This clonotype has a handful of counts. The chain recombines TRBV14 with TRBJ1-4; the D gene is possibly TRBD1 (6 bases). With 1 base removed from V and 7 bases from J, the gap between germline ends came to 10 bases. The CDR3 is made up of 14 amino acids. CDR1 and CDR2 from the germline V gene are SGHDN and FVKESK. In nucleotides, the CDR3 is TGTGCCAGCAGCCAAGTTGAACAGGGTGAAAAACTGTTTTTT. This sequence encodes CASSQVEQGEKLFF.

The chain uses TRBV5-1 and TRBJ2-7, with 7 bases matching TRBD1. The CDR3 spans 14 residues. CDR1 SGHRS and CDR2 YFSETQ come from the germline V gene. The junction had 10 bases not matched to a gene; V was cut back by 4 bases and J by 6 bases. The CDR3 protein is CASSVGQAPSEQYF. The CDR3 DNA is TGCGCCAGCAGCGTCGGACAGGCCCCCAGCGAGCAGTACTTC.

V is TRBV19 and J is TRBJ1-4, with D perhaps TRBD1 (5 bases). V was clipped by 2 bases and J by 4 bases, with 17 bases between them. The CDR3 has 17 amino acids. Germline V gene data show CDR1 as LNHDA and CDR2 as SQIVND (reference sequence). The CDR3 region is CASSIPGDRGINEKLFF. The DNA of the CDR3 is TGTGCCAGTAGTATACCGGGGGACCGCGGGATTAATGAAAAACTGTTTTTT.

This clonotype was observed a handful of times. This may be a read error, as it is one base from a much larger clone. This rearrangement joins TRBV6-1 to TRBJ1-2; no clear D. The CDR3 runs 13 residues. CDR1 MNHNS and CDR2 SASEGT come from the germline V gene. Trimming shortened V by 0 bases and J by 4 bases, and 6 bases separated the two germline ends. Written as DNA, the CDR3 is TGTGCCAGCAGTGAAGCGGAGAGCTATGGCTACACCTTC. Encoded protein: CASSEAESYGYTF.

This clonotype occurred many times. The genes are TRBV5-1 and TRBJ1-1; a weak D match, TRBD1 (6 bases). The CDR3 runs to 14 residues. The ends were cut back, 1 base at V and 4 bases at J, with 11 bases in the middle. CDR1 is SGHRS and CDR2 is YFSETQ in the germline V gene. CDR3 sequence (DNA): TGCGCCAGCAGCTTGCGGGGGCCGGGCACTGAAGCTTTCTTT. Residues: CASSLRGPGTEAFF.

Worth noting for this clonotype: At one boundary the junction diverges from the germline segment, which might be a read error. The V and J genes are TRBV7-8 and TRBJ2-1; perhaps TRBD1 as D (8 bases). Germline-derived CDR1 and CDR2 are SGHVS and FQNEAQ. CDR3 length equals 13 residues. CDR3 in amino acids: CAGSRTGRETQFF. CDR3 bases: TGTGCCGGCAGCCGGACAGGGCGGGAGACCCAGTTCTTC.

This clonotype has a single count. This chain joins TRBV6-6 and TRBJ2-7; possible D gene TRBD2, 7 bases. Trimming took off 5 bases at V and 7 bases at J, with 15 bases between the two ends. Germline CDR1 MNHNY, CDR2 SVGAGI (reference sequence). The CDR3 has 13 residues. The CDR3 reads CASSPSGDREQYF. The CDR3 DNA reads TGTGCCAGCAGTCCTAGCGGAGACAGGGAGCAGTACTTC.

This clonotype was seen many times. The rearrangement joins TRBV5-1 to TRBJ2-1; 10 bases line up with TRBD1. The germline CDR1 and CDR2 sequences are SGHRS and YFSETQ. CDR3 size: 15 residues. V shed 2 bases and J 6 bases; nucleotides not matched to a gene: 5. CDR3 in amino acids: CASSFAGTGANEQFF. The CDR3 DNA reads TGCGCCAGCAGCTTCGCTGGGACAGGGGCCAATGAGCAGTTCTTC.

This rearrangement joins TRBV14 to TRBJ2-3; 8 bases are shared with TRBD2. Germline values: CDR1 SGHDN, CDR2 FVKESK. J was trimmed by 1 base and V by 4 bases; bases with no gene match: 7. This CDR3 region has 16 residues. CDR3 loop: CASSRLSGTGTDTQYF. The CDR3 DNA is TGTGCCAGCAGCCGGCTTAGCGGGACCGGCACAGATACGCAGTATTTT.

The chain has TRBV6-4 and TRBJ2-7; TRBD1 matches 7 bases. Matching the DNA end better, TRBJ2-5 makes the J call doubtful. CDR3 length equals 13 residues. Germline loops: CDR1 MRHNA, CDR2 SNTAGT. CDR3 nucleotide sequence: TGTGCCAGCAGTGTACAACAGGGGGAGACCCAGTACTTC. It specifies CASSVQQGETQYF.

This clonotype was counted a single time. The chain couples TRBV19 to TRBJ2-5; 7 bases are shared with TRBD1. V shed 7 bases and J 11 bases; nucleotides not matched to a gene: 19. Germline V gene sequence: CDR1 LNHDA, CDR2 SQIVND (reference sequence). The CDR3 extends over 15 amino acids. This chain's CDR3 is CASKQMQGQSNEQYF. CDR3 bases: TGTGCCAGTAAACAAATGCAGGGACAGAGCAATGAGCAGTACTTC.

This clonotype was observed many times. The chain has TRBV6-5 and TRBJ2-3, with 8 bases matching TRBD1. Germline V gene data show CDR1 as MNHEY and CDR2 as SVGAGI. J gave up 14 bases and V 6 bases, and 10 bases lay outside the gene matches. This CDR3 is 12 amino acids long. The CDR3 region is CASSGPGQERYF. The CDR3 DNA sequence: TGTGCCAGCAGCGGACCGGGACAGGAAAGGTATTTT.

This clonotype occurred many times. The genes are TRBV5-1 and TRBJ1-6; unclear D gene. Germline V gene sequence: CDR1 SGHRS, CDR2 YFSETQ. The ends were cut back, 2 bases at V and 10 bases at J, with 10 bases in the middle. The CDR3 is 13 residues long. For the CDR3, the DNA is TGCGCCAGCAGCTTCGGGGAGGACTCACCCCTCCACTTT. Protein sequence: CASSFGEDSPLHF.

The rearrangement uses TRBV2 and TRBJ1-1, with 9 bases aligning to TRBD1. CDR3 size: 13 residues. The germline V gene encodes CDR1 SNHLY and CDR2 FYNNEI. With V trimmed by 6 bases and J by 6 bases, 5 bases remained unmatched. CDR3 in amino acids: CASRRDRVSEAFF. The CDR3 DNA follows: TGTGCCAGCAGGCGGGACAGGGTCTCTGAAGCTTTCTTT.

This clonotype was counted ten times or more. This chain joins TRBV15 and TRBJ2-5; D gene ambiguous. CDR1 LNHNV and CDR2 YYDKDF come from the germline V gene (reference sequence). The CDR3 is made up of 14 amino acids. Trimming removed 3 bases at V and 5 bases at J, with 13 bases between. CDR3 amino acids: CATSRATLGETQYF. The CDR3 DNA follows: TGTGCCACCAGCAGGGCGACCCTGGGGGAGACCCAGTACTTC. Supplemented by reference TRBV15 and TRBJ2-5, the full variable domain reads DAMVIQNPRYQVTQFGKPVTLSCSQTLNHNVMYWYQQKSSQAPKLLFHYYDKDFNNEADTPDNFQSRRPNTSFCFLDIRSPGLGDTAMYLCATSRATLGETQYFGPGTRLLVL.

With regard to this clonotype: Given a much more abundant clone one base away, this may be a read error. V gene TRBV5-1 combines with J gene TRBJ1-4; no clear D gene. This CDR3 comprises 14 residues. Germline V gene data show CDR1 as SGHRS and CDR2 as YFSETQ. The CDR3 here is CASSSGVIGEKRFF. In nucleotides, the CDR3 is TGCGCCAGCAGCTCCGGAGTAATAGGCGAAAAACGGTTTTTT.

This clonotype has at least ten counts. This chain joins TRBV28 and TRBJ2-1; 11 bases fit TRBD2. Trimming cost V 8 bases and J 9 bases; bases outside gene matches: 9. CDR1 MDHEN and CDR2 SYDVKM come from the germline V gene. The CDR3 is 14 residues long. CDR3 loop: CASVSGGAVGEQFF. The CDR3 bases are TGTGCCAGCGTTAGCGGGGGGGCCGTAGGTGAGCAGTTCTTC.

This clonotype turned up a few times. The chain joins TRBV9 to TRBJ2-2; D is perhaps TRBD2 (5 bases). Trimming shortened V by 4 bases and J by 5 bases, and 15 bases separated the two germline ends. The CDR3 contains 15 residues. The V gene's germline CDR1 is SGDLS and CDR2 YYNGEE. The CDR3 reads CASSLGGKKTGELFF. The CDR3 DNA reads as TGTGCCAGCAGCCTTGGAGGCAAGAAAACCGGGGAGCTGTTTTTT.

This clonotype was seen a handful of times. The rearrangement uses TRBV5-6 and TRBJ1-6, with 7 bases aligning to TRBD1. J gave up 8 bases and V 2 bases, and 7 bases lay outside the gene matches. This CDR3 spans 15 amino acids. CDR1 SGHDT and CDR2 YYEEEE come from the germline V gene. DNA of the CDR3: TGTGCCAGCAGCTTATCAGGGGGAATTTATTCACCCCTCCACTTT. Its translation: CASSLSGGIYSPLHF.

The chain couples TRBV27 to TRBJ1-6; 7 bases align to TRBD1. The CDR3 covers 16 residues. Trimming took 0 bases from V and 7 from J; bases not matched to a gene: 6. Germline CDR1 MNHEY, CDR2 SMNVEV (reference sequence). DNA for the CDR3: TGTGCCAGCAGTTTATCCCCAGGGGGATTAAATTCACCCCTCCACTTT. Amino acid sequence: CASSLSPGGLNSPLHF.

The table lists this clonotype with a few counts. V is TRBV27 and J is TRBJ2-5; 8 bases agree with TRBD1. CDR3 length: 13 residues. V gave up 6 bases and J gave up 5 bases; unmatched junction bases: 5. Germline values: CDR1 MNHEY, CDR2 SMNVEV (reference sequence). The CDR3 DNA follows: TGTGCCAGCAGCACGACAGGGGCGGAGACCCAGTACTTC. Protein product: CASSTTGAETQYF.

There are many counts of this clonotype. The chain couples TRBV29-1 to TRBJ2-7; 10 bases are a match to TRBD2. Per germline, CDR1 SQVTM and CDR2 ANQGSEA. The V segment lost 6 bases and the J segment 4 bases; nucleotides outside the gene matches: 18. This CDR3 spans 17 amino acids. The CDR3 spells CSVVGLAVTPTQYEQYF. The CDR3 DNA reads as TGCAGCGTGGTCGGACTAGCGGTAACTCCCACTCAGTACGAGCAGTACTTC.

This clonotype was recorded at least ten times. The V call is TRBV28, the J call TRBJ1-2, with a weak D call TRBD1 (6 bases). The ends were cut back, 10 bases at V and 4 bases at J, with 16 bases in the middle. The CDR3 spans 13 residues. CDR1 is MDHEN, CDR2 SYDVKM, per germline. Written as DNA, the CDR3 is TGTGCCACCGAGTTACAGGGATCCTATGGCTACACCTTC. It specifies CATELQGSYGYTF.

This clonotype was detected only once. CDR3 loop: CASSSGTGPSYEQYF. DNA for the CDR3: TGTGCCAGCAGCTCCGGGACAGGGCCATCCTACGAGCAGTACTTC. V is TRBV5-6 and J is TRBJ2-7; 9 bases align to TRBD1. In germline, CDR1 is SGHDT, CDR2 YYEEEE. J was trimmed by 1 base and V by 3 bases; bases with no gene match: 5. The CDR3 has 15 residues.

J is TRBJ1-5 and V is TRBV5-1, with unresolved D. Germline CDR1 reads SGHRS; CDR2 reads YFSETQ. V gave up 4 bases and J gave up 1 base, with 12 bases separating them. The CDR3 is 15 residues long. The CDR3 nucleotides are TGCGCCAGCAGCCGAGAGGGTCTCAGCAATCAGCCCCAGCATTTT. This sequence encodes CASSREGLSNQPQHF. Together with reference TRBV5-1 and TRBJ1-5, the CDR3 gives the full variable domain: KAGVTQTPRYLIKTRGQQVTLSCSPISGHRSVSWYQQTPGQGLQFLFEYFSETQRNKGNFPGRFSGRQFSNSRSEMNVSTLELGDSALYLCASSREGLSNQPQHFGDGTRLSIL.

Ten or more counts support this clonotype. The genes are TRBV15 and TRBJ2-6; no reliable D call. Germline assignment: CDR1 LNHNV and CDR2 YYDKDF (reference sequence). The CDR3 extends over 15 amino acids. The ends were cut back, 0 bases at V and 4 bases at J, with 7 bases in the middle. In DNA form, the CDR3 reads TGTGCCACCAGCAGAGAGGCGCCGGGGGCCAACGTCCTGACTTTC. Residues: CATSREAPGANVLTF.

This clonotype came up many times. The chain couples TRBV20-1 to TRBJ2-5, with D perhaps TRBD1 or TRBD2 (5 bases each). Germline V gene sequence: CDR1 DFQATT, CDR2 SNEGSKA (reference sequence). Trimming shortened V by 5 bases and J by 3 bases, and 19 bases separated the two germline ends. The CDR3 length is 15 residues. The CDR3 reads CSAGVYGTHEETQYF. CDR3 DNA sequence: TGCAGTGCTGGCGTTTACGGGACGCATGAAGAGACCCAGTACTTC.

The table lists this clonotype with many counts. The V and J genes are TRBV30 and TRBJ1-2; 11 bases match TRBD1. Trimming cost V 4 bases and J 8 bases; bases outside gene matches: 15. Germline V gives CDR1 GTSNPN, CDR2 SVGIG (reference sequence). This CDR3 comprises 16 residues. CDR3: CAWNTFGTGGSRGYTF. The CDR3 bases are TGTGCCTGGAATACTTTCGGGACAGGGGGATCGAGAGGCTACACCTTC. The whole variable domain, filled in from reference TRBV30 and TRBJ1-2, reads SQTIHQWPATLVQPVGSPLSLECTVEGTSNPNLYWYRQAAGRGLQLLFYSVGIGQISSEVPQNLSASRPQDRQFILSSKKLLLSDSGFYLCAWNTFGTGGSRGYTFGSGTRLTVV.

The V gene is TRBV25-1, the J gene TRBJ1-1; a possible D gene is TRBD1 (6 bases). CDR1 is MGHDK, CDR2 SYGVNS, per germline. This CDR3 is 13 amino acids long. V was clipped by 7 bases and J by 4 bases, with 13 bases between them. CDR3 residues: CASIQTGATEAFF. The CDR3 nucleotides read TGTGCCAGCATCCAGACGGGGGCCACTGAAGCTTTCTTT.